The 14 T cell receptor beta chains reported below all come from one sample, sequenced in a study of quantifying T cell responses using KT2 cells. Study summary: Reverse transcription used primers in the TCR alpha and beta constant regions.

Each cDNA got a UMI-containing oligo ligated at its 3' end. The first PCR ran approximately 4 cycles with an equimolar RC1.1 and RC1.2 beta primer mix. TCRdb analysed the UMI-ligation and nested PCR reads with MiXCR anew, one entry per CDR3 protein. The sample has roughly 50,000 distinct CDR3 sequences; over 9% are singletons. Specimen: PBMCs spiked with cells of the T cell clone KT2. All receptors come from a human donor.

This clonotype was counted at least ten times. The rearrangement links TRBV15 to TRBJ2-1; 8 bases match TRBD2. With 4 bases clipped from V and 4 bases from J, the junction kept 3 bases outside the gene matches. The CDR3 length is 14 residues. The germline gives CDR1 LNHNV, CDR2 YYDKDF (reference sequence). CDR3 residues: CATSIAGGYNEQFF. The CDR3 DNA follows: TGTGCCACCAGCATCGCGGGAGGATACAATGAGCAGTTCTTC. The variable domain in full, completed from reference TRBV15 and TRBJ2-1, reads DAMVIQNPRYQVTQFGKPVTLSCSQTLNHNVMYWYQQKSSQAPKLLFHYYDKDFNNEADTPDNFQSRRPNTSFCFLDIRSPGLGDTAMYLCATSIAGGYNEQFFGPGTRLTVL.

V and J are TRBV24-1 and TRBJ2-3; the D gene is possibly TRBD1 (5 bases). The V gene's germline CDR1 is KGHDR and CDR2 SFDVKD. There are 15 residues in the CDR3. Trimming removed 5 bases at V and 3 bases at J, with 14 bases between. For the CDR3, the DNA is TGTGCCACCAGTGGAGGCAGGGTGGTTACAGATACGCAGTATTTT. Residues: CATSGGRVVTDTQYF.

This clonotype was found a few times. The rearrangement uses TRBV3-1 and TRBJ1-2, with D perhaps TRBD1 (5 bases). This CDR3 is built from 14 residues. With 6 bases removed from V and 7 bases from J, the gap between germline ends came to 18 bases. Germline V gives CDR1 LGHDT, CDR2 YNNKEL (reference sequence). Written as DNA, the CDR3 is TGTGCCAGCAGAGGCGGCGGGGACCGAGGTGGCTACACCTTC. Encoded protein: CASRGGGDRGGYTF. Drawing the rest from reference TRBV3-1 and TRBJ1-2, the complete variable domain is DTAVSQTPKYLVTQMGNDKSIKCEQNLGHDTMYWYKQDSKKFLKIMFSYNNKELIINETVPNRFSPKSPDKAHLNLHINSLELGDSAVYFCASRGGGDRGGYTFGSGTRLTVV.

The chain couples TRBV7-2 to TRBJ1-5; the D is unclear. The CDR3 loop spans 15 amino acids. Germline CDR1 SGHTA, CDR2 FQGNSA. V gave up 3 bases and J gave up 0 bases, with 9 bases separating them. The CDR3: CASSFSSGSNQPQHF. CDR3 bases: TGTGCCAGCAGCTTTTCGAGCGGTAGCAATCAGCCCCAGCATTTT.

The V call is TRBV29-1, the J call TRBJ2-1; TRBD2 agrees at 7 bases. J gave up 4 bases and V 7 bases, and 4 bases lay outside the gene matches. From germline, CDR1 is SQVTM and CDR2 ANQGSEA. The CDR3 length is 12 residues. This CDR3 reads CSGEGEYNEQFF. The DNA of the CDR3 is TGCAGCGGGGAGGGAGAATACAATGAGCAGTTCTTC.

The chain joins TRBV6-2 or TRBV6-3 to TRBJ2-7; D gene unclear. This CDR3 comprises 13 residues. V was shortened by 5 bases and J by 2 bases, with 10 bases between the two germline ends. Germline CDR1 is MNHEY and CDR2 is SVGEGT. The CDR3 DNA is TGTGCCAGCAGTACGCTATCCCCCTACGAGCAGTACTTC. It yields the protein CASSTLSPYEQYF.

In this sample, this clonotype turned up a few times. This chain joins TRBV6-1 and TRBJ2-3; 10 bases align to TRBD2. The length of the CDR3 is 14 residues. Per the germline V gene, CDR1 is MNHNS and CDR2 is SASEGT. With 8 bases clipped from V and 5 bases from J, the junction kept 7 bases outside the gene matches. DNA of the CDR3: TGTGCCAGCTCCGAAGCGGGGGGGGTAGATACGCAGTATTTT. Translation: CASSEAGGVDTQYF.

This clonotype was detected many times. CDR3: CASSYSEVSGELFF. CDR3 nucleotide sequence: TGTGCCAGCAGTTATTCCGAAGTGTCCGGGGAGCTGTTTTTT. The chain links TRBV6-5 to TRBJ2-2; D is uncertain. V gave up 3 bases and J gave up 6 bases, with 11 bases separating them. Germline CDR1 and CDR2: MNHEY and SVGAGI. There are 14 residues in the CDR3.

The CDR3 spells CASSPGHGYYNEQFF. In DNA form, the CDR3 reads TGCGCCAGCAGCCCGGGACACGGATACTACAATGAGCAGTTCTTC. The chain recombines TRBV4-1 with TRBJ2-1, with a tentative D call TRBD1 (6 bases). The CDR3 loop spans 15 amino acids. Germline V gives CDR1 MGHRA, CDR2 YSYEKL. Trimming pared 4 bases from V and 3 bases from J, leaving 13 bases between.

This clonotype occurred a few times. CDR3 bases: TGTGCCAGCAGTCCGACTAGCGGAGAGGTAGATACGCAGTATTTT. Encoded protein: CASSPTSGEVDTQYF. The J gene is TRBJ2-3, the V gene TRBV6-1, with TRBD2 matching 9 bases. With 5 bases clipped from V and 5 bases from J, the junction kept 8 bases outside the gene matches. CDR3 length: 15 amino acids. Per the germline V gene, CDR1 is MNHNS and CDR2 is SASEGT.

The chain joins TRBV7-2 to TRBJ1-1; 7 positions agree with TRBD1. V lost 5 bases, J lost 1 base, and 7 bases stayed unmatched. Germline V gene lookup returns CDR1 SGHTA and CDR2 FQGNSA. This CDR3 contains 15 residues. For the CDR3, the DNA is TGTGCCAGCAGCAAAGGGACAGCCAAGAACACTGAAGCTTTCTTT. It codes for CASSKGTAKNTEAFF.

The chain's CDR3 is CASSFTSGGDEQYF. In DNA, the CDR3 is TGTGCCAGCAGCTTTACTAGCGGGGGGGATGAGCAGTACTTC. J is TRBJ2-7 and V is TRBV5-5, with TRBD2 matching 13 bases. V dropped 2 bases and J dropped 7; count of bases not matched to a gene: 3. This CDR3 is built from 14 residues. Germline loops: CDR1 SGHKS, CDR2 YYEKEE (reference sequence).

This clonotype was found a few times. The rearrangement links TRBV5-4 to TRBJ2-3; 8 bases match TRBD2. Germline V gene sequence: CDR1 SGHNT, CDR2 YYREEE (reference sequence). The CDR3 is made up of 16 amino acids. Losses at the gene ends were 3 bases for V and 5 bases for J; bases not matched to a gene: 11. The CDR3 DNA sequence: TGTGCCAGCAGCTCCCTTGGACTAGCTGTCCTAGATACGCAGTATTTT. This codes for CASSSLGLAVLDTQYF.

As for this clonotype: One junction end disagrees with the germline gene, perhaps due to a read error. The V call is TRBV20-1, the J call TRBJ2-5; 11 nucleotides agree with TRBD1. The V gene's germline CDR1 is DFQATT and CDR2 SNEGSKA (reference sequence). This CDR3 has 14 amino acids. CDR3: CSARVGTGGRLSYF. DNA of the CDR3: TGCAGTGCTAGAGTGGGGACAGGGGGACGACTTAGCTATTTC.